This T cell receptor beta chain was obtained from a study of blood T cell repertoires in COVID-19. Overall study context: The United States, Italy and Spain were the sources of the acute and convalescent COVID-19 samples.

The protocol was immunoSEQ multiplex PCR, while the TCRdb copy is restricted to in-frame clones and leaves out a portion. The data show some 250,000 clones, with approximately 83% seen just once and about 3% held by the top ten. J lost 5 bases, V lost 2 bases, and 8 bases had no gene match. Germline V lookup: CDR1 SGDLS, CDR2 YYNGEE. The CDR3 is 15 residues long. This TCR derives from a woman in her thirties who had recovered from COVID-19. The chain employs TRBV9 and TRBJ1-2, with 8 bases aligning to TRBD1. Sample: peripheral blood. The CDR3 reads CASSVSQGAGYGYTF. The CDR3 DNA is TGTGCCAGCAGCGTTTCTCAGGGGGCTGGATATGGCTACACCTTC.